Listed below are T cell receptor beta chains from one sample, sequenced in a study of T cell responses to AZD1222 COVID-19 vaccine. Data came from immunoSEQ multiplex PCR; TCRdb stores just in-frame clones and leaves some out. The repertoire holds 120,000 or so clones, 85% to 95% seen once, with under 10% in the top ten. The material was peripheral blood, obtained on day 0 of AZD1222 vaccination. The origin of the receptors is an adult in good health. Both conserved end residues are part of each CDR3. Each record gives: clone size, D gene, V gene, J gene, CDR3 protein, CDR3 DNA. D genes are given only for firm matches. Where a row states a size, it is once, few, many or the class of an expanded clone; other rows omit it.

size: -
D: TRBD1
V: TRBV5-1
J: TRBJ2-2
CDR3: CASSQGQGDGELFF
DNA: TGCGCCAGCAGCCAGGGACAGGGAGACGGGGAGCTGTTTTTT

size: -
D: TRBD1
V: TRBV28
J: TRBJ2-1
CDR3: CASSPTDRGLTYNEQFF
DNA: TGTGCCAGCAGCCCAACGGACAGGGGGCTTACCTACAATGAGCAGTTCTTC

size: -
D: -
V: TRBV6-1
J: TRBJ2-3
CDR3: CASSEQGLSTDTQYF
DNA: TGTGCCAGCAGTGAGCAGGGACTTAGCACAGATACGCAGTATTTT

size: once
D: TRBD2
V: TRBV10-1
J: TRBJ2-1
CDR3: CASSEGTSGETQQFF
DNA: TGCGCCAGCAGTGAGGGGACTAGCGGGGAAACGCAGCAGTTCTTC

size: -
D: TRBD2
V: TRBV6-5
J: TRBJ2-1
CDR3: CASSDGGAYNEQFF
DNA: TGTGCCAGCAGCGACGGGGGGGCCTACAATGAGCAGTTCTTC

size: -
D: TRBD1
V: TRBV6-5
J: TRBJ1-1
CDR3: CASSDRGGGAFF
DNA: TGTGCCAGCAGCGACAGGGGAGGGGGAGCTTTCTTT

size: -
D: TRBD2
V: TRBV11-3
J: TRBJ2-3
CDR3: CASSKRAGSIDTQYF
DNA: TGTGCCAGCAGCAAGCGAGCGGGGTCTATTGATACGCAGTATTTT

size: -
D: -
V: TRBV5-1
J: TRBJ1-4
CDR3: CASSFGGGGDEKLFF
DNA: TGCGCCAGCAGCTTCGGTGGGGGGGGCGATGAAAAACTGTTTTTT

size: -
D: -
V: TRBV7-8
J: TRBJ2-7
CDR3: CASSLVASVSYEQYF
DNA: TGTGCCAGCAGCTTAGTAGCTAGCGTTTCATACGAGCAGTACTTC

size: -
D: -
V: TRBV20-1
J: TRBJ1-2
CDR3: CSARQSLGYTF
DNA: TGCAGTGCTAGACAGAGTCTCGGCTACACCTTC

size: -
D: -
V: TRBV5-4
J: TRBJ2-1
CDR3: CASSLGGESYNEQFF
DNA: TGTGCCAGCAGCTTGGGGGGGGAGTCCTACAATGAGCAGTTCTTC

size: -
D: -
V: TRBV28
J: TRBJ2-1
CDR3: CASGFRQGYLGEQFF
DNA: TGTGCCAGCGGCTTTAGGCAGGGGTATCTGGGCGAGCAGTTCTTC

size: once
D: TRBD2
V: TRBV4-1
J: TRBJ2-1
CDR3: CASSQAPSGGLYNEQFF
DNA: TGCGCCAGCAGCCAAGCCCCTAGCGGGGGGCTCTACAATGAGCAGTTCTTC

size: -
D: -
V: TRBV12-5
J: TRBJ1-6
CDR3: CASGPDRYNSPLHF
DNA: TGTGCTAGTGGTCCCGACAGATATAATTCACCCCTCCACTTT

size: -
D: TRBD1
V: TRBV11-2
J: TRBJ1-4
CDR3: CASSFTGQGAEKLFF
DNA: TGTGCCAGCAGCTTCACCGGACAGGGTGCTGAAAAACTGTTTTTT

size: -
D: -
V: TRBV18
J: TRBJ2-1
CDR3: CASSPRLSAGVNEQFF
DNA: TGTGCCAGCTCACCACGCCTTTCGGCCGGGGTGAATGAGCAGTTCTTC

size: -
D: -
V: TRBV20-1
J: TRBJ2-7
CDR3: CSARFVNEQYF
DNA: TGCAGTGCTAGATTCGTGAACGAGCAGTACTTC

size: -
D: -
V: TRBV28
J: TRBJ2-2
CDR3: CASSFDSTNTGELFF
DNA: TGTGCCAGCAGTTTTGACAGTACGAACACCGGGGAGCTGTTTTTT

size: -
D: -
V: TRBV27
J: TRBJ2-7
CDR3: CASSEKANSYEQYF
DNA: TGTGCCAGCAGCGAGAAGGCTAACTCCTACGAGCAGTACTTC

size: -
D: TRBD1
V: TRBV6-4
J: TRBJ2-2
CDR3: CASSGQGGSSDTGELFF
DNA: TGTGCCAGCAGTGGACAGGGTGGGTCGTCGGACACCGGGGAGCTGTTTTTT

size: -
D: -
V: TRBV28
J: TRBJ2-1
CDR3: CASSTYGGRGYNEQFF
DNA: TGTGCCAGCAGCACCTATGGAGGCAGAGGTTACAATGAGCAGTTCTTC

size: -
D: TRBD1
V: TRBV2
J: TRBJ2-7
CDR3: CASYTGGQYYEQYF
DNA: TGTGCCAGCTATACAGGGGGACAATACTACGAGCAGTACTTC

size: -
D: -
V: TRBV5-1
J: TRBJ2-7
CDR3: CASSSLMDYLQYF
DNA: TGCGCCAGCAGCTCTCTAATGGATTATCTGCAGTACTTC

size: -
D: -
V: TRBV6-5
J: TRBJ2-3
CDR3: CASRTVSTDTQYF
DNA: TGTGCCAGCAGAACAGTTAGCACAGATACGCAGTATTTT

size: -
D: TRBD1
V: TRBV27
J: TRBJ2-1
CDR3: CASSYRGHNEQFF
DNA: TGTGCCAGCAGTTACAGGGGGCACAATGAGCAGTTCTTC

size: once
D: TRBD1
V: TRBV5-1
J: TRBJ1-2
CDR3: CASSLLDRGSYGYTF
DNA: TGCGCCAGCAGCTTGCTGGACAGGGGATCCTATGGCTACACCTTC

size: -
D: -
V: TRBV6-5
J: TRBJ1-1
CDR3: CASSYDRLNTEAFF
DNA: TGTGCCAGCAGTTACGACAGGCTGAACACTGAAGCTTTCTTT

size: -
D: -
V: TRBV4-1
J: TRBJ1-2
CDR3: CASSLLDGSYGYTF
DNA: TGCGCCAGCAGCCTCCTGGACGGTTCCTATGGCTACACCTTC

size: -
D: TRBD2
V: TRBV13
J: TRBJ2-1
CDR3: CASSYGLAGGPGQFF
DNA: TGTGCCAGCAGCTACGGACTAGCGGGGGGCCCGGGGCAGTTCTTC

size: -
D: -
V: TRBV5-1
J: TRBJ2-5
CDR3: CASSLEGALRGQETQYF
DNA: TGCGCCAGCAGCTTGGAAGGGGCCCTCAGAGGCCAAGAGACCCAGTACTTC

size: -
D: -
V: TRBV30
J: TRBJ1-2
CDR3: CAWNGNGYTF
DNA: TGTGCCTGGAACGGTAATGGCTACACCTTC

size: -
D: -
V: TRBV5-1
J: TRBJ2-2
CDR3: CASSPYTGELFF
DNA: TGCGCCAGCAGCCCATACACCGGGGAGCTGTTTTTT

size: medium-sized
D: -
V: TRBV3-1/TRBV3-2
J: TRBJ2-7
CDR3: CAKLKDPREQYF
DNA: TGTGCCAAACTCAAGGATCCGCGAGAGCAGTACTTC

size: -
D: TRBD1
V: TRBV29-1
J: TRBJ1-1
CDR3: CSGRTGGGTEAFF
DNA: TGCAGCGGACGGACAGGGGGAGGTACTGAAGCTTTCTTT

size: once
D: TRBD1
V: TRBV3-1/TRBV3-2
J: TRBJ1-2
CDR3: CASSQASWDRDNYGYTF
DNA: TGTGCCAGCAGCCAGGCTAGTTGGGACAGGGATAACTATGGCTACACCTTC

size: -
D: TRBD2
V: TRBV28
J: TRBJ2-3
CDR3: CASSFGGSTDTQYF
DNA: TGTGCCAGCAGTTTCGGCGGGAGTACAGATACGCAGTATTTT

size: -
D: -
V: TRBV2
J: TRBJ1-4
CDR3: CASRNRLGPQKLFF
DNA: TGTGCCAGCAGGAACAGGTTGGGGCCTCAAAAACTGTTTTTT

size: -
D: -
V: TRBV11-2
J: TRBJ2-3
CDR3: CASSLWGVSTDTQYF
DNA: TGTGCCAGCAGCTTATGGGGGGTCAGCACAGATACGCAGTATTTT

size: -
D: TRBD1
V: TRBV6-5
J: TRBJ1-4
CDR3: CASRPGQANNEKLFF
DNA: TGTGCCAGCAGGCCGGGACAGGCGAATAATGAAAAACTGTTTTTT

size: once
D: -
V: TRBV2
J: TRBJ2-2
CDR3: CASRDRNLMNTGELFF
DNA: TGTGCCAGCCGGGACCGTAATCTCATGAACACCGGGGAGCTGTTTTTT